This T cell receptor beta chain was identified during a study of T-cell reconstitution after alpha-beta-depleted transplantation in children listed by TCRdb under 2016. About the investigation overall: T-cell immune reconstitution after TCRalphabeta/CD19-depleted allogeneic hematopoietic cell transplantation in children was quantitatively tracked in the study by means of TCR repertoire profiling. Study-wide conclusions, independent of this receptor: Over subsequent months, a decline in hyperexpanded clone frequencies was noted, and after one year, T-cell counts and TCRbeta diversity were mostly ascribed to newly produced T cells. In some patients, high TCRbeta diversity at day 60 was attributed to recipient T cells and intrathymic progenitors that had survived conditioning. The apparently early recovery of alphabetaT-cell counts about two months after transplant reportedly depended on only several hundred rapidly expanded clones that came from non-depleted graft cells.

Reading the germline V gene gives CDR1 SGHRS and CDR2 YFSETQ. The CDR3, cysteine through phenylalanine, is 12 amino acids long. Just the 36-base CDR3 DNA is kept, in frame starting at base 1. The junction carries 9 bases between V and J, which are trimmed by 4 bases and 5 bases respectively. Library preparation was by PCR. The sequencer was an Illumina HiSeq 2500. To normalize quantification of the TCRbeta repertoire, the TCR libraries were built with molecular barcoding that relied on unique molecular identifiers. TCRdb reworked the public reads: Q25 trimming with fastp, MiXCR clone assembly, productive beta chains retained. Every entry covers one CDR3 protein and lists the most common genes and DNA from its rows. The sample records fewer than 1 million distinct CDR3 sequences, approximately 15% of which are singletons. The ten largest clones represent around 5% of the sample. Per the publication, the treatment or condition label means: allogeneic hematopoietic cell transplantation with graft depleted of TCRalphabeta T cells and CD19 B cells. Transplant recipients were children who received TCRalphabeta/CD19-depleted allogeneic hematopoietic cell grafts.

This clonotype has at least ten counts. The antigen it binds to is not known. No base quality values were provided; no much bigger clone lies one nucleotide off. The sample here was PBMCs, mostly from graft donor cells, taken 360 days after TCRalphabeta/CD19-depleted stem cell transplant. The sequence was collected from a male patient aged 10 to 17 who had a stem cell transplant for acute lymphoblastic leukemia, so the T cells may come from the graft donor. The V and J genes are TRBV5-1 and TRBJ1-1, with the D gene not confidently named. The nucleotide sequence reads TGCGCCAGCAGCCGGACGGGTACTGAAGCTTTCTTT. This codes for CASSRTGTEAFF. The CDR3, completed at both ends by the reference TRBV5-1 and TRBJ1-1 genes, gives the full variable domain KAGVTQTPRYLIKTRGQQVTLSCSPISGHRSVSWYQQTPGQGLQFLFEYFSETQRNKGNFPGRFSGRQFSNSRSEMNVSTLELGDSALYLCASSRTGTEAFFGQGTRLTVV.